The 19 T cell receptor beta chains reported below all come from one sample, sequenced in a study of blood T cell repertoires in COVID-19. Data came from immunoSEQ multiplex PCR; TCRdb stores just in-frame clones and leaves some out. The data contain roughly 80,000 clones, under 90% of them singletons. Sequenced sample: peripheral blood. The receptors come from a human donor in a cohort sampled during active COVID-19.

The chain joins TRBV9 to TRBJ2-7; TRBD2 is a possible D gene (5 bases). V was shortened by 0 bases and J by 1 base, with 17 bases between the two germline ends. Germline CDR1 and CDR2: SGDLS and YYNGEE. CDR3 size: 17 residues. CDR3 in amino acids: CASSVDPLGERSYEQYF. CDR3 nucleotides: TGTGCCAGCAGCGTAGACCCCCTCGGGGAACGATCCTACGAGCAGTACTTC.

The rearrangement joins TRBV4-1 to TRBJ2-1, with 11 bases that match TRBD2. In germline, CDR1 is MGHRA, CDR2 YSYEKL. J lost 7 bases, V lost 3 bases, and 5 bases had no gene match. This CDR3 region has 15 residues. The CDR3 nucleotides are TGCGCCAGCAGCCAGACTAGCGGGGTGTTAAATGAGCAGTTCTTC. Translating gives CASSQTSGVLNEQFF.

This clone occurred once. V gene TRBV5-5 combines with J gene TRBJ2-1, with a tentative D call TRBD2 (6 bases). The CDR3 spans 15 residues. Germline V gives CDR1 SGHKS, CDR2 YYEKEE (reference sequence). Between the trimmed V and J ends, which lost 1 base and 2 bases, there was a span of 10 bases. The CDR3 nucleotides read TGTGCCAGCAGCTTGCGCGGGGTCGCCTACAATGAGCAGTTCTTC. Amino acid sequence: CASSLRGVAYNEQFF.

This clone was observed a handful of times. The J gene is TRBJ2-2, the V gene TRBV4-1, with TRBD2 matching over 7 bases. The CDR3 consists of 16 residues. V shed 3 bases and J 7 bases; nucleotides not matched to a gene: 11. The germline V gene encodes CDR1 MGHRA and CDR2 YSYEKL. CDR3 DNA sequence: TGCGCCAGCAGCCAGCCGAACCGGGGGAGGGGCGGGGAGCTGTTTTTT. Translating it yields CASSQPNRGRGGELFF.

This chain uses TRBV18 with TRBJ2-7; D is possibly TRBD1 (5 bases). Germline V lookup: CDR1 KGHSH, CDR2 LQKENI. This CDR3 contains 15 residues. V lost 3 bases and J lost 5, with 17 bases in between. The CDR3 region is CASSPAGSQEHEQYF. For the CDR3, the DNA is TGTGCCAGCTCACCCGCAGGGTCCCAGGAGCACGAGCAGTACTTC.

The chain couples TRBV10-3 to TRBJ2-3; 9 bases are shared with TRBD2. The CDR3 is made up of 15 amino acids. V lost 3 bases, J lost 6 bases, and 7 bases stayed unmatched. Germline-derived CDR1 and CDR2 are ENHRY and SYGVKD. The CDR3 region is CAISDRAGGRDTQYF. The CDR3 DNA reads as TGTGCCATCAGTGATAGAGCGGGGGGCCGTGATACGCAGTATTTT.

This sequence joins TRBV19 and TRBJ2-3, with a weak D call TRBD2 (5 bases). This CDR3 spans 15 amino acids. Germline values: CDR1 LNHDA, CDR2 SQIVND (reference sequence). The V and J ends lost 6 bases and 1 base respectively, with 14 bases between them. The CDR3 DNA is TGTGCCAGTAGCGGGATCTCAGCTGGCACAGATACGCAGTATTTT. Protein sequence: CASSGISAGTDTQYF.

The chain employs TRBV27 and TRBJ1-5; D perhaps matches TRBD1 (6 bases). Germline V CDR1 and CDR2: MNHEY, SMNVEV (reference sequence). The CDR3 covers 22 residues. Trimming stripped 1 base from V and 5 bases from J, with 33 bases between. CDR3 DNA sequence: TGTGCCAGCAGTTTATGGCAGGGGAAATTCACAGGACCTCAAGGGTTACATCAGCCCCAGCATTTT. Translated, it gives CASSLWQGKFTGPQGLHQPQHF.

This clone was detected only a few times. The chain recombines TRBV7-9 with TRBJ1-1; 7 nucleotides agree with TRBD1. The V and J ends lost 5 bases and 1 base, in that order; junction bases with no gene match: 10. The CDR3 runs 16 residues. Per germline, CDR1 SEHNR and CDR2 FQNEAQ (reference sequence). Written as DNA, the CDR3 is TGTGCCAGCAGCCCTAGTAGGGGGCAGAAGAACACTGAAGCTTTCTTT. It specifies CASSPSRGQKNTEAFF.

The chain combines TRBV27 with TRBJ2-7; TRBD1 aligns across 10 bases. Germline trimming cut 0 bases from V and 7 bases from J; bases unmatched to any gene: 6. CDR1 MNHEY and CDR2 SMNVEV come from the germline V gene (reference sequence). This CDR3 region has 15 residues. CDR3 sequence (DNA): TGTGCCAGCAGTTTATCGGGACAGGGGATCGTGGAGCAGTACTTC. It encodes CASSLSGQGIVEQYF.

The chain combines TRBV6-5 with TRBJ2-3; D perhaps matches TRBD2 (6 bases). The CDR3 sequence is 14 residues long. V was pared by 6 bases and J by 5 bases, with 15 bases between. Germline values: CDR1 MNHEY, CDR2 SVGAGI. This chain's CDR3 is CASSRPGGVDTQYF. The DNA for the CDR3 is TGTGCCAGCAGCCGACCCGGGGGTGTAGATACGCAGTATTTT.

In this sample, this clone turned up once. The rearrangement links TRBV5-4 to TRBJ2-1, with 8 positions matching TRBD2. This CDR3 spans 14 amino acids. CDR1 and CDR2 (germline): SGHNT, YYREEE (reference sequence). After removal of 3 bases from V and 6 bases from J, the junction contained 5 bases not matched to a gene. The CDR3 region is CASSSGGASNEQFF. CDR3 DNA sequence: TGTGCCAGCAGCTCCGGGGGGGCGAGCAATGAGCAGTTCTTC.

This chain joins TRBV9 and TRBJ2-7, with D possibly matching TRBD2 (5 bases). V gave up 4 bases and J gave up 0 bases, with 14 bases separating them. The germline V gene encodes CDR1 SGDLS and CDR2 YYNGEE. This CDR3 is 15 amino acids long. The CDR3 DNA reads TGTGCCAGCAGCCCCAGATCGGGATACTCCTACGAGCAGTACTTC. Its translation is CASSPRSGYSYEQYF.

The chain combines TRBV4-2 with TRBJ2-1, with D maybe TRBD2 (6 bases). The germline V and J ends were trimmed by 0 bases and 10 bases, with 10 bases remaining between them. Germline V CDR1 and CDR2: LGHNA, YNFKEQ. CDR3 length: 13 residues. CDR3 bases: TGTGCCAGCAGCCAAGAACGCCGGGGGGAGCAGTTCTTC. Translated, it gives CASSQERRGEQFF.

V is TRBV19 and J is TRBJ2-6, with 10 bases lining up with TRBD1. Per germline, CDR1 LNHDA and CDR2 SQIVND (reference sequence). V dropped 5 bases and J dropped 2; count of bases not matched to a gene: 3. The CDR3 contains 16 residues. The DNA for the CDR3 is TGTGCCAGTAGTTGGACAGGGGGTACTGGGGCCAACGTCCTGACTTTC. It codes for CASSWTGGTGANVLTF.

V and J are TRBV5-1 and TRBJ2-7, with 7 bases lining up with TRBD1. Per the germline V gene, CDR1 is SGHRS and CDR2 is YFSETQ. V trimming: 0 bases; J trimming: 2 bases; junction bases outside the gene matches: 5. The CDR3 consists of 15 residues. CDR3 in amino acids: CASSLGDSQPYEQYF. DNA for the CDR3: TGCGCCAGCAGCTTGGGGGACAGCCAACCCTACGAGCAGTACTTC.

The CDR3 region has the DNA TGTGCCGCCCTAGGTGACGAAAAACTGTTTTTT. Translated, it gives CAALGDEKLFF. This chain links TRBV28 with TRBJ1-4; D remains unclear. The CDR3 length is 11 residues. Deletions cut 11 bases from V and 8 bases from J, with 12 bases between. Germline assignment: CDR1 MDHEN and CDR2 SYDVKM. Together with reference TRBV28 and TRBJ1-4, the CDR3 gives the full variable domain: DVKVTQSSRYLVKRTGEKVFLECVQDMDHENMFWYRQDPGLGLRLIYFSYDVKMKEKGDIPEGYSVSREKKERFSLILESASTNQTSMYLCAALGDEKLFFGSGTQLSVL.

The chain is built from TRBV11-1 and TRBJ2-7, with D perhaps TRBD1 (6 bases). CDR1 SGHAT and CDR2 FQDESV come from the germline V gene (reference sequence). The V gene lost 5 bases and the J gene lost 2 bases, with 16 bases spanning the gap. This CDR3 has 15 amino acids. The CDR3 protein is CASSPAGDPPYEQYF. As DNA, the CDR3 is TGTGCCAGCAGCCCGGCAGGGGACCCCCCCTACGAGCAGTACTTC.

The genes are TRBV9 and TRBJ1-6, with a weak D call TRBD1 (6 bases). This CDR3 comprises 18 residues. V dropped 0 bases and J dropped 3 bases, with 16 bases sitting between them. Germline CDR1 reads SGDLS; CDR2 reads YYNGEE. The CDR3 DNA reads as TGTGCCAGCAGCGTAGGAATAGGGGGAGAAGTCTATAATTCACCCCTCCACTTT. It codes for CASSVGIGGEVYNSPLHF.